This T cell receptor beta chain emerged from a study of blood T cell repertoires in COVID-19. Only in-frame clones appear in the TCRdb table, and some are missing; sequencing was by immunoSEQ multiplex PCR. The table shows around 270,000 clones, with around 81% occurring only once. The CDR3 runs 14 residues. The germline gives CDR1 LNHDA, CDR2 SQIVND (reference sequence). J was trimmed by 3 bases and V by 2 bases; bases with no gene match: 4. The sequence derives from a person aged 65-85 years with COVID-19, enrolled during active disease. The chain joins TRBV19 to TRBJ2-7; 7 nucleotides match TRBD1. The specimen sequenced was peripheral blood. The CDR3 region is CASSIRQGGYEQYF. CDR3 sequence (DNA): TGTGCCAGTAGTATACGACAGGGCGGCTACGAGCAGTACTTC.